These T cell receptor beta chains were read from a single sample in a study of Ad26.COV2.S vaccination and SARS-CoV-2 variants. Sequencing was performed with immunoSEQ multiplex PCR; in TCRdb, only in-frame clones are kept and a portion is missing. This sample has roughly 400,000 clones, with about nine tenths found just once. The sample was peripheral blood, taken in a trial of Ad26.COV2.S vaccine versus placebo. The source of these receptors is a person between 18 and 59 years old who received the Ad26.COV2.S COVID-19 vaccine or a placebo. The CDR3 runs from the conserved cysteine through the conserved F or W. The D gene is left open where the match is weak. Expanded clones get a size class; other rows say once, few or many, or leave the size out.

d_call | j_call | v_call | clone_size | cdr3_aa | cdr3_nt
NA | TRBJ2-3 | TRBV28 | NA | CASSFSGGDTQYF | TGTGCCAGCAGTTTTAGTGGTGGAGATACGCAGTATTTT
TRBD2 | TRBJ2-3 | TRBV5-1 | NA | CASSAIAGAARNTQYF | TGCGCCAGCAGCGCAATAGCGGGGGCCGCTCGAAATACGCAGTATTTT
TRBD2 | TRBJ2-5 | TRBV27 | NA | CASSLSPRLLAGGPGTQYF | TGTGCCAGCAGTTTATCGCCACGACTACTAGCGGGGGGGCCAGGGACCCAGTACTTC
TRBD2 | TRBJ2-3 | TRBV24-1 | NA | CATSDLSRGGPDTQYF | TGTGCCACCAGTGATCTATCGCGGGGGGGCCCTGATACGCAGTATTTT
TRBD1 | TRBJ1-6 | TRBV6-2/TRBV6-3 | NA | CASSSTGGYNSPLHF | TGTGCCAGCAGTTCGACAGGGGGGTATAATTCACCCCTCCACTTT
NA | TRBJ1-1 | TRBV4-3 | NA | CASSPIPGENAEAFF | TGCGCCAGCAGCCCGATCCCGGGGGAAAATGCTGAAGCTTTCTTT
NA | TRBJ2-7 | TRBV7-8 | NA | CASNDVRGGEQYF | TGTGCCAGCAACGACGTCAGGGGGGGCGAGCAGTACTTC
TRBD2 | TRBJ2-7 | TRBV19 | NA | CASSLSSGKTYEQYF | TGTGCCAGTAGTCTAAGTAGCGGGAAAACCTACGAGCAGTACTTC
TRBD2 | TRBJ2-3 | TRBV4-1 | NA | CASSQGSGGFTDTQYF | TGCGCCAGCAGCCAAGGCAGCGGGGGGTTCACAGATACGCAGTATTTT
NA | TRBJ2-3 | TRBV7-8 | NA | CASSFRGITDTQYF | TGTGCCAGCAGCTTTCGGGGAATCACAGATACGCAGTATTTT
NA | TRBJ2-5 | TRBV21-1 | NA | CASSSRTASGETQYF | TGTGCCAGCAGCAGTAGGACAGCGAGCGGAGAGACCCAGTACTTC
NA | TRBJ2-5 | TRBV6-5 | NA | CASPKGRGRETQYF | TGTGCCAGCCCGAAGGGAAGGGGCCGAGAGACCCAGTACTTC
TRBD1 | TRBJ1-1 | TRBV6-4 | NA | CASRPGQLNTEAFF | TGTGCCAGCAGGCCGGGACAGCTGAACACTGAAGCTTTCTTT
NA | TRBJ2-7 | TRBV10-3 | NA | CAISETSKVRSYEQYF | TGTGCCATCAGTGAGACCTCCAAGGTGCGAAGCTACGAGCAGTACTTC
TRBD1 | TRBJ1-5 | TRBV28 | NA | CASSLRERGLTGLTQHF | TGTGCCAGCAGTTTACGGGAGAGGGGGCTTACTGGGCTGACCCAGCATTTT
NA | TRBJ1-2 | TRBV3-1/TRBV3-2 | NA | CASSQDSVSNYGYTF | TGTGCCAGCAGCCAAGATAGCGTCAGTAACTATGGCTACACCTTC
TRBD1 | TRBJ1-5 | TRBV19 | NA | CASRTLQGEGNQPQHF | TGTGCCAGTAGAACCCTCCAGGGGGAGGGGAATCAGCCCCAGCATTTT
TRBD1 | TRBJ1-1 | TRBV28 | NA | CAIDSGTGSEAFF | TGTGCCATCGACTCCGGGACAGGGAGCGAAGCTTTCTTT
NA | TRBJ1-2 | TRBV4-1 | NA | CASSPRQGGYGYTF | TGCGCCAGCAGCCCCCGCCAGGGAGGCTATGGCTACACCTTC
NA | TRBJ1-5 | TRBV6-1 | NA | CASSEMNNQPQHF | TGTGCCAGCAGTGAAATGAACAATCAGCCCCAGCATTTT
NA | TRBJ2-6 | TRBV9 | NA | CASSRQNSGANVLTF | TGTGCCAGCAGCAGACAAAACTCTGGGGCCAACGTCCTGACTTTC
NA | TRBJ1-6 | TRBV2 | NA | CASSKEAAPYNSPLHF | TGTGCCAGCAGTAAGGAAGCAGCTCCATATAATTCACCCCTCCACTTT
TRBD2 | TRBJ2-7 | TRBV9 | NA | CASSAGLAGGYYEQYF | TGTGCCAGCAGCGCCGGACTAGCGGGGGGGTACTACGAGCAGTACTTC
TRBD2 | TRBJ2-1 | TRBV7-9 | NA | CASSLTGLVDEQFF | TGTGCCAGCAGCTTAACGGGACTAGTGGATGAGCAGTTCTTC
NA | TRBJ1-2 | TRBV4-1 | NA | CASSHTRSDGYTF | TGCGCCAGCAGCCATACGAGGTCGGATGGCTACACCTTC
NA | TRBJ1-6 | TRBV19 | NA | CASSYRVSYNSPLHF | TGTGCCAGTAGCTACAGGGTTTCCTATAATTCACCCCTCCACTTT
NA | TRBJ2-7 | TRBV4-3 | once | CASSQAWADSYEQYF | TGCGCCAGCAGCCAAGCTTGGGCCGATTCCTACGAGCAGTACTTC
TRBD1 | TRBJ2-5 | TRBV24-1 | NA | CATSDARDRQETQYF | TGTGCCACCAGTGATGCCCGGGACAGACAAGAGACCCAGTACTTC
NA | TRBJ1-2 | TRBV9 | few | CASSVAGSNYGYTF | TGTGCCAGCAGCGTAGCGGGGTCTAACTATGGCTACACCTTC
NA | TRBJ1-1 | TRBV7-9 | NA | CASSLASMNTEAFF | TGTGCCAGCAGCCTGGCCAGTATGAACACTGAAGCTTTCTTT
NA | TRBJ1-5 | TRBV30 | NA | CAWSVRTRGSNQPQHF | TGTGCCTGGAGTGTAAGGACACGGGGGAGCAATCAGCCCCAGCATTTT
NA | TRBJ2-7 | TRBV13 | NA | CASSSSGGEYEQYF | TGTGCCAGCAGCTCATCAGGGGGGGAGTACGAGCAGTACTTC
TRBD2 | TRBJ2-1 | TRBV5-1 | NA | CASSLLLAGGEQFF | TGCGCCAGCAGCTTGTTACTAGCGGGAGGTGAGCAGTTCTTC
NA | TRBJ1-2 | TRBV7-8 | NA | CASSLVLGLDYGYTF | TGTGCCAGCAGCTTAGTTCTAGGACTTGATTATGGCTACACCTTC
NA | TRBJ2-2 | TRBV9 | NA | CASSVGPRDTGELFF | TGTGCCAGCAGCGTTGGACCTCGAGACACCGGGGAGCTGTTTTTT
NA | TRBJ2-6 | TRBV5-4 | NA | CASSPGWDSGANVLTF | TGTGCCAGCAGCCCAGGTTGGGACTCTGGGGCCAACGTCCTGACTTTC
TRBD1 | TRBJ1-1 | TRBV19 | once | CASSIGGTGGTEAFF | TGTGCCAGTAGTATAGGAGGGACAGGGGGTACTGAAGCTTTCTTT
NA | TRBJ2-5 | TRBV2 | once | CASSAQGREETQYF | TGTGCCAGCAGTGCGCAGGGAAGGGAAGAGACCCAGTACTTC
NA | TRBJ2-7 | TRBV7-2 | NA | CASSPLSTAQYEQYF | TGTGCCAGCAGCCCCTTGAGTACGGCCCAATACGAGCAGTACTTC
TRBD1 | TRBJ2-5 | TRBV15 | NA | CATSRDFRTGEGETQYF | TGTGCCACCAGCAGAGATTTTCGGACAGGGGAAGGAGAGACCCAGTACTTC
NA | TRBJ1-3 | TRBV21-1 | NA | CASSSQGARGNTIYF | TGTGCCAGCAGCAGTCAGGGGGCGAGAGGAAACACCATATATTTT
NA | TRBJ2-6 | TRBV7-2 | NA | CASRLTGLTGANVLTF | TGTGCCAGCAGACTCACAGGGTTAACTGGGGCCAACGTCCTGACTTTC
NA | TRBJ2-3 | TRBV18 | NA | CASSPLGQGADTQYF | TGTGCCAGCTCACCCCTCGGGCAGGGAGCAGATACGCAGTATTTT
NA | TRBJ1-5 | TRBV6-4 | NA | CASSPFPGDSNQPQHF | TGTGCCAGCAGTCCGTTTCCGGGGGATAGCAATCAGCCCCAGCATTTT
NA | TRBJ1-5 | TRBV28 | NA | CASSGTGVRNQPQHF | TGTGCCAGCAGTGGCACAGGTGTAAGGAATCAGCCCCAGCATTTT
NA | TRBJ2-7 | TRBV30 | NA | CAWSRLGPYEQYF | TGTGCCTGGAGTCGACTGGGTCCTTACGAGCAGTACTTC
TRBD1 | TRBJ1-4 | TRBV7-9 | NA | CASSLRYGTGTTNEKLFF | TGTGCCAGCAGCTTACGTTACGGGACAGGGACAACTAATGAAAAACTGTTTTTT
NA | TRBJ2-1 | TRBV4-1 | NA | CASSRGGGMSYNEQFF | TGCGCCAGCAGCCGCGGTGGGGGCATGTCCTACAATGAGCAGTTCTTC
NA | TRBJ1-5 | TRBV5-6 | NA | CASSLFGNERGNQPQHF | TGTGCCAGCAGCTTGTTTGGAAATGAGAGGGGCAATCAGCCCCAGCATTTT
TRBD1 | TRBJ2-2 | TRBV10-3 | NA | CAISAADRVNGELFF | TGTGCCATCAGTGCGGCGGACAGGGTCAACGGGGAGCTGTTTTTT
TRBD1 | TRBJ2-1 | TRBV4-1 | NA | CASSQEMRQGQNEQFF | TGCGCCAGCAGCCAAGAAATGCGACAGGGGCAGAATGAGCAGTTCTTC
NA | TRBJ2-3 | TRBV12-5 | NA | CASGLRGRVGDTQYF | TGTGCTAGTGGTTTGAGAGGGCGAGTGGGGGATACGCAGTATTTT
NA | TRBJ1-2 | TRBV9 | NA | CASSVAPGVDYGYTF | TGTGCCAGCAGCGTAGCACCGGGGGTGGACTATGGCTACACCTTC
TRBD2 | TRBJ2-1 | TRBV4-3 | NA | CASSSRGGGRYNEQFF | TGCGCCAGCAGCTCCCGGGGGGGAGGAAGGTACAATGAGCAGTTCTTC
NA | TRBJ1-1 | TRBV12-3/TRBV12-4 | NA | CASSLWDEAFF | TGTGCCAGCAGTTTATGGGATGAAGCTTTCTTT
NA | TRBJ2-6 | TRBV19 | NA | CASSMYGSSSGANVLTF | TGTGCCAGTAGTATGTATGGGTCTAGCTCTGGGGCCAACGTCCTGACTTTC
NA | TRBJ2-7 | TRBV6-1 | NA | CASRLQGTGQYF | TGTGCCAGCAGACTACAGGGGACTGGGCAGTACTTC
NA | TRBJ2-2 | TRBV30 | NA | CAWSSIGLNTGELFF | TGTGCCTGGAGTTCTATTGGGCTCAACACCGGGGAGCTGTTTTTT
TRBD1 | TRBJ2-5 | TRBV11-2 | NA | CASSLVGGPYQETQYF | TGTGCCAGCAGCTTAGTAGGGGGCCCGTACCAAGAGACCCAGTACTTC